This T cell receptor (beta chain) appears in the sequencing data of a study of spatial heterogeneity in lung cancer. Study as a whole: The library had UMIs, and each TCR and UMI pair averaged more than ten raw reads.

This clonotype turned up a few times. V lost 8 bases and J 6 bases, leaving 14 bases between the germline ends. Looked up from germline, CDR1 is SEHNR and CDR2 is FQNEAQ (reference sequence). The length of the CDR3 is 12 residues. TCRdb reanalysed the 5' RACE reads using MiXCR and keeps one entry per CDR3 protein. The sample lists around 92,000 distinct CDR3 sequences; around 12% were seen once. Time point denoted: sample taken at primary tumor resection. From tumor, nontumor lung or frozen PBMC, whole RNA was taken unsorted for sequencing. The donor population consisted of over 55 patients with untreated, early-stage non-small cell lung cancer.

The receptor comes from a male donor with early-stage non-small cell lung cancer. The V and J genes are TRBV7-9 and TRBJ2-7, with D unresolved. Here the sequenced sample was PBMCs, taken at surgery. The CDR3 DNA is TGTGCCAGCCGTTTGGATCTAGGCGAGCAGTACTTC. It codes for CASRLDLGEQYF.